This T cell receptor beta chain was recorded in a study of cytomegalovirus exposure and HLA in healthy donors. Findings of the study overall: Sequencing likely produced, as an artifact, a cluster of highly shared sequence variants.

Comments on this clone: Its antigen is unknown.

The PCR employed 60 Vbeta primers together with 13 Jbeta primers. The table came from immunoSEQ multiplex PCR; TCRdb's copy has only in-frame clones and leaves some out. The sample carries some 180,000 clones, 75% to 80% recorded once. Sequenced material: PBMCs. The clonotype originates from a female donor in good health and CMV-seronegative.

The CDR3 loop is CASSSLAHTQYF. The DNA for the CDR3 is TGTGCCAGCAGCTCCCTAGCGCATACGCAGTATTTT. This chain links TRBV11-3 with TRBJ2-3; maybe TRBD2 (6 bases). V lost 4 bases and J lost 7, with 9 bases in between. This CDR3 region has 12 residues. Germline CDR1 SGHNT, CDR2 YENEEA.